The present TCR beta chain was sequenced within a study of blood T cell repertoires in COVID-19. Background on the study: PBMCs, B-cell-depleted T cells, or T cells provided the cDNA or gDNA that made up the material.

Data came from immunoSEQ multiplex PCR; TCRdb stores just in-frame clones and leaves some out. The repertoire consists of about 220,000 clones, with around 83% occurring once and the leading ten covering 7% to 10%. This clone has only one observation. The sample was peripheral blood. The sequence was obtained from a woman aged 45-65 years with acute or convalescent COVID-19.

The CDR3 spells CATSDFDQGTDTQYF. CDR3 DNA: TGTGCCACCAGTGATTTTGATCAGGGCACAGATACGCAGTATTTT. This sequence joins TRBV24-1 and TRBJ2-3; D is undetermined. The germline V gene has CDR1 KGHDR and CDR2 SFDVKD. Deletions cut 1 base from V and 1 base from J, with 8 bases between. The CDR3 extends over 15 amino acids.